Listed here is a single T cell receptor (beta chain). The antigen is unknown. One base away lies a much larger clone, so this may be a sequencing read error. Whole-study results and caveats: Tumor-infiltrating Treg TCR alpha and beta sequences overlapped most with tumor naive CD4+ T cells, then blood naive. The TCR gene usage of tumor memory CD4+ T cells clustered together with blood and lymph node memory CD4+ cells and with lymph node naive CD4+ cells.

The memory fraction was CD4+CD45RO+CD25- cells. Per the germline V gene, CDR1 is MGHRA and CDR2 is YSYEKL. The CDR3 loop spans 16 amino acids. After constant-region reverse-primer amplification, full-length variable regions underwent semi-nested PCR with Nested Universal Primer A. TCRdb reanalysed the 5' RACE reads using MiXCR and keeps one entry per CDR3 protein. The table has approximately 6,500 distinct CDR3 sequences, around 40% seen once. The sequencing input was memory CD4+ T cells sorted from blood. The subset was: memory CD4+ T cells, CD4+CD45RO+CD25-. This clonotype originated in a female donor with breast cancer. J is TRBJ2-4 and V is TRBV4-1; D perhaps matches TRBD2 (7 bases). DNA for the CDR3: TGCGCCAGCAGCCAAGTAGGGGGGGCTATCGGAAACATTCAGTGCTTC. It encodes CASSQVGGAIGNIQCF.